The clone carrying this TCR beta chain showed up many times. The entry originates in a study of T cells in Graves' hyperthyroidism and ophthalmopathy. The V gene's germline CDR1 is SGHAT and CDR2 FQNNGV. V was pared by 3 bases and J by 7 bases, with 6 bases between. This CDR3 is built from 11 residues. Researchers amplified the TCR beta CDR3 regions from RNA transcripts. The HTBI primer set served for first-round RT-PCR of the TCR CDR3. Each CDR3 protein gets one entry after TCRdb re-called the multiplex PCR reads with MiXCR. Of 500,000 to 800,000 distinct CDR3 sequences listed, around 13% are singletons.

The TCR originated in a woman aged 45-65 years with Graves' ophthalmopathy. This rearrangement joins TRBV11-2 to TRBJ1-1; tentative D call: TRBD1 (5 bases). What was sequenced was blood. The CDR3 is CASSLGLEAFF. In nucleotides, the CDR3 is TGTGCCAGCAGCTTGGGACTTGAAGCTTTCTTT.